These T cell receptor beta chains were read from a single sample in a study of STAT5B mutations in CD4+ large granular lymphocyte leukemia. Assay used: immunoSEQ multiplex PCR; TCRdb lists only in-frame clones, some missing. This table holds fewer than 50,000 clones, about 86% found once. The sample comprised CD4+ T cells from blood buffy coats. These receptors all come from a human donor in good health. CDR3s include the opening cysteine and the closing phenylalanine or tryptophan. A D gene is named only where the DNA matches it firmly. Expanded clones get a size class; other rows say once, few or many, or leave the size out.

-,-,TRBV5-6,TRBJ1-4,TGTGCCAGCAGCTTGGCCACAGGGCCAAATGAAAAACTGTTTTTT,CASSLATGPNEKLFF
-,-,TRBV4-1,TRBJ1-2,TGCGCCAGCAGCCAATCTGGTCTGGAGGCAGCTAACTATGGCTACACCTTC,CASSQSGLEAANYGYTF
-,-,TRBV10-2,TRBJ2-7,TGCGCCAGCTACTTCGGACAGAGCCTAACCTACGAGCAGTACTTC,CASYFGQSLTYEQYF
-,-,TRBV25-1,TRBJ2-7,TGTGCCAGCAGTGAATTCCGGACAGCGACGACCTACGAGCAGTACTTC,CASSEFRTATTYEQYF
-,TRBD2,TRBV19,TRBJ2-1,TGTGCCAGTAGTATTATCGGGGGGGCCCATTCGAATGAGCAGTTCTTC,CASSIIGGAHSNEQFF
-,-,TRBV14,TRBJ2-7,TGTGCCAGCAGCCCTCTGGGGCGGTACGAGCAGTACTTC,CASSPLGRYEQYF
-,-,TRBV7-9,TRBJ2-7,TGTGCCAGCAGCTACCTTCGGGACCCCAGAGGCGAGCAGTACTTC,CASSYLRDPRGEQYF
-,-,TRBV6-7,TRBJ2-2,TGTGCCAGCAGTTACTCTAGACAGAACACCGGGGAGCTGTTTTTT,CASSYSRQNTGELFF
-,TRBD2,TRBV11-3,TRBJ2-1,TGTGCCAGCAATCCCGGACTAGCGGGAGTTAGCTCCTACAATGAGCAGTTCTTC,CASNPGLAGVSSYNEQFF
-,-,TRBV6-5,TRBJ1-4,TGTGCCAGCAGACCCCCGGGAGGGGGGGGTGAAAAACTGTTTTTT,CASRPPGGGGEKLFF
-,TRBD1,TRBV6-6,TRBJ1-2,TGTGCCAGCAGTTACTCCGGTATGACAGGGAGGGATGGCTACACCTTC,CASSYSGMTGRDGYTF
-,TRBD2,TRBV5-1,TRBJ2-5,TGCGCCAGCAGCTTCTGGTCCGGGACTAAGGAGACCCAGTACTTC,CASSFWSGTKETQYF
-,-,TRBV7-9,TRBJ2-3,TGTGCCAGCAGAGGGGACCTTAGCACAGATACGCAGTATTTT,CASRGDLSTDTQYF
-,-,TRBV5-4,TRBJ2-4,TGTGCCAGCAGCCCAGACGAGGGATACATTCAGTACTTC,CASSPDEGYIQYF
-,-,TRBV14,TRBJ1-3,TGTGCCAGCAGCCAAGTGCCCGGAAACACCATATATTTT,CASSQVPGNTIYF
-,-,TRBV4-1,TRBJ2-3,TGCGCCAGCAGCCAAGGAGTCGGAGGGTTTACAGATACGCAGTATTTT,CASSQGVGGFTDTQYF
-,TRBD2,TRBV28,TRBJ2-3,TGTGCCAGCAGCTCCGGGGGGGCCGGCGATACGCAGTATTTT,CASSSGGAGDTQYF
-,-,TRBV7-8,TRBJ2-7,TGTGCCAGCAGCCGGCCCGGACAATCCGAGCAGTACTTC,CASSRPGQSEQYF
-,-,TRBV30,TRBJ1-2,TGTGCCCGGGGGGGGTCCGAGTATGGCTACACCTTC,CARGGSEYGYTF
-,-,TRBV6-5,TRBJ2-2,TGTGCCAGCCGTTGGGGAGTAAACACCGGGGAGCTGTTTTTT,CASRWGVNTGELFF
-,TRBD1,TRBV6-1,TRBJ1-1,TGTGCCAGCAGGGTCGACAGGGCCTCTGAAGCTTTCTTT,CASRVDRASEAFF
-,-,TRBV2,TRBJ1-2,TGTGCCAGCAGTGTTGGCAGGGGAGGCTATGGCTACACCTTC,CASSVGRGGYGYTF
once,TRBD2,TRBV5-1,TRBJ2-7,TGCGCCAGCAGCGGGAGGACTAGCGCTAGCGAGCAGTACTTC,CASSGRTSASEQYF
-,TRBD1,TRBV19,TRBJ1-2,TGTGCCAGTAGTGGACAGGGTGTGTATGGCTACACCTTC,CASSGQGVYGYTF
-,TRBD2,TRBV5-6,TRBJ2-7,TGTGCCAGCAGCAAACCGGGACTAGCGAGCCCTTCCTACGAGCAGTACTTC,CASSKPGLASPSYEQYF
-,TRBD1,TRBV7-6,TRBJ1-1,TGTGCCAGCAGCCGGGACAGGGGAAAGGAGAACACTGAAGCTTTCTTT,CASSRDRGKENTEAFF
once,-,TRBV9,TRBJ1-6,TGTGCCAGCAGCGTAGATCCTAGCTCCTATAATTCACCCCTCCACTTT,CASSVDPSSYNSPLHF